The 15 T cell receptor beta chains in this list originate from one sample, sequenced in a study of blood T cells in healthy people across ages. A second PCR, run for roughly 7 to 11 cycles, used a sample-barcoded 5' primer plus a J-beta primer mix. TCRdb called the 5' RACE reads again in MiXCR, with one record for every CDR3 protein. The sample lists more than 900,000 distinct CDR3 sequences, approximately 25% occurring once. The same sample was also used in a study of T cells of mothers and their children.

The specimen sequenced was blood. These receptors all stem from a girl aged 2-10 years in good health.

This chain joins TRBV12-3 or TRBV12-4 and TRBJ2-3; no reliable D call. The CDR3 is 15 residues long. Trimming cost V 8 bases and J 3 bases, with 18 bases left between them. The CDR3 DNA follows: TGTGCCAGCGGCCCCGAGAGTGACGTAACAGATACGCAGTATTTT. Protein product: CASGPESDVTDTQYF.

This clonotype was seen only a few times. The chain employs TRBV9 and TRBJ1-3; unclear D gene. Trimming pared 7 bases from V and 0 bases from J, leaving 11 bases between. The germline gives CDR1 SGDLS, CDR2 YYNGEE. This CDR3 comprises 14 residues. The CDR3 protein is CASGPTFSGNTIYF. The CDR3 nucleotides are TGTGCCAGCGGACCAACTTTCTCTGGAAACACCATATATTTT. Supplemented by reference TRBV9 and TRBJ1-3, the full variable domain reads DSGVTQTPKHLITATGQRVTLRCSPRSGDLSVYWYQQSLDQGLQFLIQYYNGEERAKGNILERFSAQQFPDLHSELNLSSLELGDSALYFCASGPTFSGNTIYFGEGSWLTVV.

The chain joins TRBV2 to TRBJ1-1; D is perhaps TRBD1 (6 bases). Germline CDR1 SNHLY, CDR2 FYNNEI. The CDR3 is 13 amino acids. Trimming removed 8 bases from V and 2 bases from J, with 12 bases in between. This CDR3 is CASEWTANTEAFF. In nucleotides, the CDR3 is TGTGCCAGCGAATGGACAGCTAACACTGAAGCTTTCTTT.

The chain has TRBV12-5 and TRBJ1-5; tentatively, D is TRBD1 (6 bases). Germline V gives CDR1 LGHNT, CDR2 FRNRAP. The V gene lost 7 bases and the J gene lost 3 bases, with 16 bases spanning the gap. The CDR3 has 15 amino acids. CDR3 residues: CASDSRDTFNQPQHF. The CDR3 DNA sequence: TGTGCTAGTGACAGCCGGGACACCTTCAATCAGCCCCAGCATTTT.

The chain couples TRBV25-1 to TRBJ1-1; D not certain. Trimming removed 4 bases from V and 8 bases from J, with 5 bases in between. Germline CDR1 reads MGHDK; CDR2 reads SYGVNS. CDR3 length: 10 residues. In nucleotides, the CDR3 is TGTGCCAGCAGTGGCATAGAAGCTTTCTTT. Protein: CASSGIEAFF.

This clonotype was observed a few times. The rearrangement joins TRBV4-1 to TRBJ2-7; 7 nucleotides line up with TRBD1. Trimming took 1 base from V and 3 from J; bases not matched to a gene: 3. This CDR3 region has 14 residues. Germline assignment: CDR1 MGHRA and CDR2 YSYEKL. As DNA, the CDR3 is TGCGCCAGCAGCCAAGGGCACAGGGGCTACGAGCAGTACTTC. It specifies CASSQGHRGYEQYF.

This clonotype was counted only a few times. The rearrangement joins TRBV24-1 to TRBJ2-1; 7 nucleotides match TRBD2. With 4 bases clipped from V and 8 bases from J, the junction kept 13 bases outside the gene matches. Germline CDR1 is KGHDR and CDR2 is SFDVKD. The CDR3 covers 16 residues. CDR3 amino acids: CATSETLAENAHEQFF. In DNA, the CDR3 is TGTGCCACCAGTGAGACCCTAGCGGAAAACGCCCATGAGCAGTTCTTC.

This clonotype has more than one count but fewer than ten. The CDR3 sequence is CASARGAGSPLHF. For the CDR3, the DNA is TGTGCCAGCGCCCGGGGCGCGGGGTCACCCCTCCACTTT. The J gene is TRBJ1-6, the V gene TRBV27, with D possibly TRBD1 on 5 matching bases. V was pared by 8 bases and J by 10 bases, with 15 bases between. CDR3 length: 13 amino acids. Germline CDR1 is MNHEY and CDR2 is SMNVEV (reference sequence).

The genes are TRBV18 and TRBJ1-4; D might be TRBD1 (5 bases). CDR3 length: 15 residues. Germline loops: CDR1 KGHSH, CDR2 LQKENI. The ends were cut back, 4 bases at V and 8 bases at J, with 17 bases in the middle. The CDR3 spells CASSQRQHTNEKLFF. The CDR3 coding sequence is TGTGCCAGCTCACAACGACAGCACACAAACGAAAAACTGTTTTTT.

The chain combines TRBV24-1 with TRBJ2-1; D unresolved. V dropped 4 bases and J dropped 4 bases, with 7 bases sitting between them. The CDR3 consists of 13 residues. CDR1 KGHDR and CDR2 SFDVKD come from the germline V gene. Written as DNA, the CDR3 is TGTGCCACCAGTGACAGGAGATACAATGAGCAGTTCTTC. Translated, it gives CATSDRRYNEQFF.

The V gene is TRBV6-5, the J gene TRBJ2-4; 7 bases are shared with TRBD2. The junction had 5 bases not matched to a gene; V was cut back by 4 bases and J by 14 bases. CDR1 is MNHEY and CDR2 is SVGAGI in the germline V gene. The CDR3 has 11 amino acids. The CDR3 region is CASSFGGREYF. DNA for the CDR3: TGTGCCAGCAGTTTCGGGGGGAGGGAGTACTTC.

This clonotype has ten or more counts. This chain connects TRBV6-5 to TRBJ1-1; D gene unclear. The CDR3 sequence is 12 residues long. Germline V gene sequence: CDR1 MNHEY, CDR2 SVGAGI. V lost 6 bases, J lost 1 base, and 6 bases lay in between. The chain's CDR3 is CASRVGNTEAFF. CDR3 DNA sequence: TGTGCCAGCAGGGTAGGGAACACTGAAGCTTTCTTT.

This CDR3 is CASSQARTATNEKLFF. The CDR3 DNA sequence: TGCGCCAGCAGCCAGGCCAGAACTGCAACTAATGAAAAACTGTTTTTT. V and J are TRBV4-3 and TRBJ1-4; no clear D gene. The germline V gene has CDR1 LGHNA and CDR2 YSLEER. Trimming removed 3 bases at V and 0 bases at J, with 11 bases between. The CDR3 is 16 residues long.

Only a few counts were recorded for this clonotype. The junction does not match germline at one end; this may be a read error. The chain has TRBV12-3 or TRBV12-4 and TRBJ1-1, with a weak D call TRBD1 (5 bases). The CDR3 contains 15 residues. The CDR3 loop reads CASTLVGQGNAEAFF. In nucleotides, the CDR3 is TGTGCCAGCACTTTAGTCGGGCAGGGAAACGCTGAAGCTTTCTTT.

This clonotype has more than one count but fewer than ten. The chain employs TRBV20-1 and TRBJ2-5; no reliable D call. There are 11 residues in the CDR3. V was trimmed by 4 bases and J by 13 bases, leaving 16 bases between them. The germline gives CDR1 DFQATT, CDR2 SNEGSKA (reference sequence). DNA of the CDR3: TGCAGTGCTACCTACGGGCCGGACCTGTACTTC. Residues: CSATYGPDLYF.